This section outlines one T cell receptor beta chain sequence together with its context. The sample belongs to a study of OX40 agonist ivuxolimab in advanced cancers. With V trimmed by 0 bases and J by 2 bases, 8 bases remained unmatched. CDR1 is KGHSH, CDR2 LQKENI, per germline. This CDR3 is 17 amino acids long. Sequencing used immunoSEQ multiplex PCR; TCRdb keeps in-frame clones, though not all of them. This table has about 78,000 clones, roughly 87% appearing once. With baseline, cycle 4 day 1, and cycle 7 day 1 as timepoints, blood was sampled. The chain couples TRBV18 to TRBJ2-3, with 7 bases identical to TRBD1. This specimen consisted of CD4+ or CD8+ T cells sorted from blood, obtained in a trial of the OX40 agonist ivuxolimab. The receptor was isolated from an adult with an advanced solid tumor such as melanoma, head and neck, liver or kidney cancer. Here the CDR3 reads CASSPPNSQGNTDTQYF. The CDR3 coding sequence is TGTGCCAGCTCACCACCAAACTCACAGGGGAACACAGATACGCAGTATTTT. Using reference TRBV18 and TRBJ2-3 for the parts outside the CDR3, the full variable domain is NAGVMQNPRHLVRRRGQEARLRCSPMKGHSHVYWYRQLPEEGLKFMVYLQKENIIDESGMPKERFSAEFPKEGPSILRIQQVVRGDSAAYFCASSPPNSQGNTDTQYFGPGTRLTVL.